This T cell receptor beta chain is drawn from a study of shared clonotypes between healthy human individuals. Overall study: A couple of women and three men aged 18 to 49 served as donors. Each donor's CD8 memory used one plate, CD8 naive two, each CD4 subset three.

This CDR3 region has 15 residues. The germline V gene has CDR1 SGHRS and CDR2 YFSETQ. The ends were cut back, 6 bases at V and 4 bases at J, with 17 bases in the middle. In the authors' methods: Without quality scores, immunoSEQ junctional reads could not be filtered like full-length reads. Some clones are missing from TCRdb's copy, which holds only in-frame ones; the method was immunoSEQ multiplex PCR. V, J and clone size are taken as reported in that table, and D and trimming were inferred from the DNA itself. This table holds some 2.3 million clones, just over 90% found once. Everyone who donated was a Caucasian adult who lived in Nashville, Tennessee.

The TCR sequence derives from a young man in good health. Some clones in this sample may be carry-over from other donors' samples. The chain carries TRBV5-1 and TRBJ2-1; D call uncertain. The specimen was naive CD4+ T cells from PBMCs. The sample's subset: CD45RA+ positively selected. The CDR3 sequence: CASKWDFRPYNEQFF. The DNA of the CDR3 is TGCGCCAGCAAGTGGGATTTCCGGCCTTACAATGAGCAGTTCTTC.